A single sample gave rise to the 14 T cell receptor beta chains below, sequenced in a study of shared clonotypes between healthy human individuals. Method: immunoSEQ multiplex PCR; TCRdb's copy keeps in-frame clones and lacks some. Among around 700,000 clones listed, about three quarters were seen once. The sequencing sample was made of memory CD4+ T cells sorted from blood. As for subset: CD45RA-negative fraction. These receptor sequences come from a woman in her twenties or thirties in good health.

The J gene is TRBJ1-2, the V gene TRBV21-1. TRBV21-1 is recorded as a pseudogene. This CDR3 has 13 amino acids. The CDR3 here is CASSIVSNYGYTF. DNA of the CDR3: TGTGCCAGCTCGATAGTGAGTAACTATGGCTACACCTTC.

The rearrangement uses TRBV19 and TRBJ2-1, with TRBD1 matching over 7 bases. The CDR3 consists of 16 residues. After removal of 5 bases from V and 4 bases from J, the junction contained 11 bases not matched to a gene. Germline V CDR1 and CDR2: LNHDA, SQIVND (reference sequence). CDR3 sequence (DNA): TGTGCCAGTAGTCTTGAGACAGGGACGGGTTACAATGAGCAGTTCTTC. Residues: CASSLETGTGYNEQFF.

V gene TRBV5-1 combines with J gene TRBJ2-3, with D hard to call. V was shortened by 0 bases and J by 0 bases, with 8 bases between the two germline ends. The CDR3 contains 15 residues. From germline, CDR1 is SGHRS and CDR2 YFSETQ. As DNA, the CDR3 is TGCGCCAGCAGCTTGGTTGTTTCTAGCACAGATACGCAGTATTTT. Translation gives CASSLVVSSTDTQYF.

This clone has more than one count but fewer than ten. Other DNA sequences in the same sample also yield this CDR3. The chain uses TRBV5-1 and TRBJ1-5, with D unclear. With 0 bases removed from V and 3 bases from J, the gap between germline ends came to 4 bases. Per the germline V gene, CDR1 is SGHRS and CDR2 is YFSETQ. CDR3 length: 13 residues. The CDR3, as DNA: TGCGCCAGCAGCTTGGACGTCAATCAGCCCCAGCATTTT. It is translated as CASSLDVNQPQHF.

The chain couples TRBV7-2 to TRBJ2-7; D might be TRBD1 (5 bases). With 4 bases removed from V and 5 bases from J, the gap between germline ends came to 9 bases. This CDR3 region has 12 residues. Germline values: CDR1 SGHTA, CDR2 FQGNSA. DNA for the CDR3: TGTGCCAGCAGCTCTACAGGTAACGAGCAGTACTTC. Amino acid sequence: CASSSTGNEQYF.

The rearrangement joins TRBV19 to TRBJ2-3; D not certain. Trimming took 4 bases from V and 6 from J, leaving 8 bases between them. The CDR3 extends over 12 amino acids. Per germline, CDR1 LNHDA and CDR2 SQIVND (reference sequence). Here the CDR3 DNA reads TGTGCCAGTAGTAGGACCGGGGATACGCAGTATTTT. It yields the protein CASSRTGDTQYF.

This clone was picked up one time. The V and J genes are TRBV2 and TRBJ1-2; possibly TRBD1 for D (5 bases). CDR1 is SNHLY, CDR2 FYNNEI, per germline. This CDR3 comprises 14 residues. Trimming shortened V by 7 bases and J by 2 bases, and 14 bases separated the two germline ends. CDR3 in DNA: TGTGCCAGCACCGAACGGGGGTTGAACTATGGCTACACCTTC. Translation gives CASTERGLNYGYTF.

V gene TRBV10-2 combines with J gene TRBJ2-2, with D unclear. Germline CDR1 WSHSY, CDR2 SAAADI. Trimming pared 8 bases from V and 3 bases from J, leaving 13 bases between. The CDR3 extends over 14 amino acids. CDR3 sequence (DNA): TGCGCCAGCCGGAAGTCGACCGACACCGGGGAGCTGTTTTTT. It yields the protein CASRKSTDTGELFF.

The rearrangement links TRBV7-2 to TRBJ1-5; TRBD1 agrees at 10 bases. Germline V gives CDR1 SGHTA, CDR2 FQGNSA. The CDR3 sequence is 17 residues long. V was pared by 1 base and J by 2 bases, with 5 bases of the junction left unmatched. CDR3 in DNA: TGTGCCAGCAGCTTAGGACGACAGGGGGCTGGCAATCAGCCCCAGCATTTT. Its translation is CASSLGRQGAGNQPQHF.

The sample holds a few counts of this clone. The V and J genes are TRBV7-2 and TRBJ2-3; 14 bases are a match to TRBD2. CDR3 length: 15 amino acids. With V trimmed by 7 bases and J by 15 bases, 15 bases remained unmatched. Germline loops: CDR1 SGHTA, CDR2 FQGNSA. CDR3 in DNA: TGTGCCAGCACCCCCGGGACTAGCGGGAGATGGATACCATATTTT. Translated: CASTPGTSGRWIPYF.

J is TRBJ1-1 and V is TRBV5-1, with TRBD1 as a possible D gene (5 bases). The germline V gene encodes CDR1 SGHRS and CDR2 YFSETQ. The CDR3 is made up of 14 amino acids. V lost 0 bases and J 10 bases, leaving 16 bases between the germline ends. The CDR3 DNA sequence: TGCGCCAGCAGCTTGGCCCCGGGTGAGGGGCGAGCTTTCTTT. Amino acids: CASSLAPGEGRAFF.

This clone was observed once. For the CDR3, the DNA is TGTGCCAGCACTCCGGAAAGTTTTAACTATGGCTACACCTTC. This gives the protein CASTPESFNYGYTF. The chain employs TRBV28 and TRBJ1-2; D remains unclear. Germline lookup yields CDR1 MDHEN and CDR2 SYDVKM. The V end lost 7 bases, the J end lost 1 base, and 13 bases lay between the germline ends. The CDR3 is 14 amino acids.

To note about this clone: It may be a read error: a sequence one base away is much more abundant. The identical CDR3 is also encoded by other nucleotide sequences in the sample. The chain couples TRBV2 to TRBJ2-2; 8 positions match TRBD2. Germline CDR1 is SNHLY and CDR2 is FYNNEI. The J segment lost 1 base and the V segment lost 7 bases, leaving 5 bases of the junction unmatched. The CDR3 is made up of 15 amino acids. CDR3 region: CASKRTSGNTGELFF. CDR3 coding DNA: TGTGCCAGCAAGCGAACTAGCGGGAACACCGGGGAGCTGTTTTTT.

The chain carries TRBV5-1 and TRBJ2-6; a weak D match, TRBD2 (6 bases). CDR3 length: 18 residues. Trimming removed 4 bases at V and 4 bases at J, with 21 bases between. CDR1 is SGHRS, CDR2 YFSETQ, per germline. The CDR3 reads CASSLLASPGVGANVLTF. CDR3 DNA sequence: TGCGCCAGCAGCCTACTCGCCAGTCCGGGGGTCGGGGCCAACGTCCTGACTTTC.